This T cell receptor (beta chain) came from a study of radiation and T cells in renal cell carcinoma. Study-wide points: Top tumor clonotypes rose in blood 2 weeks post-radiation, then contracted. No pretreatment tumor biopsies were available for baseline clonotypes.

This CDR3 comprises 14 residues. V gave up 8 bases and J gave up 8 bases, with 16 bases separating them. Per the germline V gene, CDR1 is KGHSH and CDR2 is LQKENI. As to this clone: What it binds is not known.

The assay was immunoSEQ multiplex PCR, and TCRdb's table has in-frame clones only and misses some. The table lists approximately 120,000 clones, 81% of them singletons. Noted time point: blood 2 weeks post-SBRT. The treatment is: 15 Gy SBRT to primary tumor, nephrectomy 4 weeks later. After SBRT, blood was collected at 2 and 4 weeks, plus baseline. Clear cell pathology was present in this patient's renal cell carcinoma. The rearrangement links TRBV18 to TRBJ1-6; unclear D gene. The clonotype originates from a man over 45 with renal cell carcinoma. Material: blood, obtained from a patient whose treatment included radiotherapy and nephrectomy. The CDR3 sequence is CASQIRNGDSPLHF. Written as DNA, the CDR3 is TGTGCCAGCCAAATCAGGAACGGCGATTCACCCCTCCACTTT.